A single sample gave rise to the 29 T cell receptor beta chains below, sequenced in a study of cytomegalovirus exposure and HLA in healthy donors. It was with 60 Vbeta and 13 Jbeta primers that the PCR ran. Profiling relied on immunoSEQ multiplex PCR, and the TCRdb table lists in-frame clones only, not all of them. The sample shows some 150,000 clones, over 75% of them seen only once. Source material: PBMCs. The receptor set was obtained from a man younger than 40 in good health and CMV-seronegative.

V gene TRBV2 combines with J gene TRBJ2-7, with 9 bases fitting TRBD1. The germline V gene has CDR1 SNHLY and CDR2 FYNNEI. There are 14 residues in the CDR3. Trimming took 8 bases from V and 7 from J; bases not matched to a gene: 12. The chain's CDR3 is CASEGQGIAREQYF. CDR3 DNA sequence: TGTGCCAGCGAAGGACAGGGGATCGCGAGGGAGCAGTACTTC. Complete variable domain (other parts from reference TRBV2 and TRBJ2-7): EPEVTQTPSHQVTQMGQEVILRCVPISNHLYFYWYRQILGQKVEFLVSFYNNEISEKSEIFDDQFSVERPDGSNFTLKIRSTKLEDSAMYFCASEGQGIAREQYFGPGTRLTVT.

With respect to this clone: The same CDR3 can be traced to other DNA sequences in this sample. The chain is built from TRBV11-3 and TRBJ1-1; D not certain. V lost 4 bases, J lost 8 bases, and 8 bases lay in between. The V gene's germline CDR1 is SGHNT and CDR2 YENEEA. This CDR3 comprises 11 residues. The CDR3: CASSSGGEAFF. The DNA of the CDR3 is TGTGCCAGCAGCTCCGGCGGCGAAGCTTTCTTT.

The chain carries TRBV18 and TRBJ2-1; TRBD1 is a possible D gene (5 bases). The germline gives CDR1 KGHSH, CDR2 LQKENI. Between the trimmed V and J ends, which lost 2 bases and 2 bases, there was a span of 10 bases. This CDR3 has 15 residues. The CDR3 bases are TGTGCCAGCTCACCAGACAGCGCACCCTACAATGAGCAGTTCTTC. It translates to CASSPDSAPYNEQFF.

J is TRBJ1-1 and V is TRBV28, with 11 positions matching TRBD1. With 6 bases clipped from V and 10 bases from J, the junction kept 4 bases outside the gene matches. From germline, CDR1 is MDHEN and CDR2 SYDVKM. The CDR3 is made up of 12 amino acids. DNA of the CDR3: TGTGCCAGCAGCTTGGACAGGGGGCGAGCTTTCTTT. As protein: CASSLDRGRAFF.

CDR3 in DNA: TGCGCCAGCAGCCAAGGCGGGAGCGAGACCCAGTACTTC. It codes for CASSQGGSETQYF. This chain connects TRBV4-1 to TRBJ2-5, with TRBD2 identical over 7 bases. With V trimmed by 1 base and J by 5 bases, 1 base remained unmatched. Germline CDR1 reads MGHRA; CDR2 reads YSYEKL. The CDR3 length is 13 residues.

This chain connects TRBV7-9 to TRBJ2-5, with 8 bases fitting TRBD2. Germline assignment: CDR1 SEHNR and CDR2 FQNEAQ (reference sequence). The length of the CDR3 is 13 residues. Trimming took 6 bases from V and 4 from J; bases not matched to a gene: 4. Here the CDR3 reads CASSRGGRETQYF. Written as DNA, the CDR3 is TGTGCCAGCAGTCGGGGGGGCAGAGAGACCCAGTACTTC.

The V call is TRBV28, the J call TRBJ2-1, with TRBD1 matching over 7 bases. Germline lookup yields CDR1 MDHEN and CDR2 SYDVKM. V shed 7 bases and J 0 bases; nucleotides not matched to a gene: 9. The CDR3 is made up of 16 amino acids. The CDR3, as DNA: TGTGCCAGCAAACCGAGGGGGCTGGGCTCCTACAATGAGCAGTTCTTC. Protein product: CASKPRGLGSYNEQFF.

In its sample, this clone was seen a few times. The J gene is TRBJ1-3, the V gene TRBV5-4, with D perhaps TRBD1 (6 bases). Germline V gene lookup returns CDR1 SGHNT and CDR2 YYREEE (reference sequence). The CDR3 is 14 amino acids. The ends were cut back, 5 bases at V and 0 bases at J, with 9 bases in the middle. The CDR3 region is CASSRGGSGNTIYF. The CDR3 DNA sequence: TGTGCCAGCAGTAGAGGGGGCTCTGGAAACACCATATATTTT.

The chain joins TRBV6-1 to TRBJ2-3; 9 nucleotides line up with TRBD1. The junction had 3 bases not matched to a gene; V was cut back by 1 base and J by 4 bases. This CDR3 spans 15 amino acids. Looked up from germline, CDR1 is MNHNS and CDR2 is SASEGT. The CDR3 reads CASSEVRQGADTQYF. The CDR3 DNA sequence: TGTGCCAGCAGTGAAGTCCGACAGGGGGCAGATACGCAGTATTTT.

This clone has just a few counts. The chain links TRBV4-1 to TRBJ1-3; D is ambiguous. There are 15 residues in the CDR3. V was cut by 3 bases and J by 0 bases, with 9 bases left in between. Germline V gives CDR1 MGHRA, CDR2 YSYEKL. This chain's CDR3 is CASSHPGVSGNTIYF. The CDR3 DNA reads as TGCGCCAGCAGCCACCCCGGGGTCTCTGGAAACACCATATATTTT.

J is TRBJ2-1 and V is TRBV28; 7 positions match TRBD1. The CDR3 runs 14 residues. Germline CDR1 and CDR2: MDHEN and SYDVKM. The V and J ends lost 5 bases and 6 bases, in that order; junction bases with no gene match: 7. CDR3 nucleotide sequence: TGTGCCAGCAGTCAAGGGACAGCTAGCAATGAGCAGTTCTTC. Translation: CASSQGTASNEQFF.

J is TRBJ2-3 and V is TRBV5-4, with D possibly matching TRBD1 (5 bases). V shed 0 bases and J shed 5 bases, with 13 bases lying between them. The CDR3 is 15 residues long. Germline CDR1 reads SGHNT; CDR2 reads YYREEE (reference sequence). The CDR3 reads CASSLGGQGGDTQYF. CDR3 coding DNA: TGTGCCAGCAGCTTGGGTGGGCAGGGTGGAGATACGCAGTATTTT. The whole variable domain, filled in from reference TRBV5-4 and TRBJ2-3, reads ETGVTQSPTHLIKTRGQQVTLRCSSQSGHNTVSWYQQALGQGPQFIFQYYREEENGRGNFPPRFSGLQFPNYSSELNVNALELDDSALYLCASSLGGQGGDTQYFGPGTRLTVL.

The chain couples TRBV6-6 to TRBJ1-4, with D unresolved. V lost 10 bases, J lost 4 bases, and 13 bases lay in between. Germline loops: CDR1 MNHNY, CDR2 SVGAGI (reference sequence). The CDR3 sequence is 13 residues long. The CDR3 nucleotides are TGTGCCACTTCGACGAGGAATAATGAAAAACTGTTTTTT. This translates into CATSTRNNEKLFF.

The rearrangement links TRBV6-6 to TRBJ2-5, with 13 bases fitting TRBD2. This CDR3 has 14 amino acids. Germline V gene data show CDR1 as MNHNY and CDR2 as SVGAGI (reference sequence). After removal of 7 bases from V and 4 bases from J, the junction contained 3 bases not matched to a gene. The CDR3 DNA reads TGTGCCAGCACCAGACTAGCGGGAGGAGAGACCCAGTACTTC. It specifies CASTRLAGGETQYF.

The J gene is TRBJ2-1, the V gene TRBV19, with TRBD2 matching over 9 bases. Per germline, CDR1 LNHDA and CDR2 SQIVND (reference sequence). The CDR3 runs to 17 residues. After removal of 0 bases from V and 3 bases from J, the junction contained 6 bases not matched to a gene. The CDR3 nucleotides are TGTGCCAGTAGTATAGACCCAGTTAGCGGGAGCTACAATGAGCAGTTCTTC. Encoded protein: CASSIDPVSGSYNEQFF.

As concerns this clone: The sample has other DNA sequences that encode this CDR3 too. The chain has TRBV28 and TRBJ1-2, with a tentative D call TRBD1 (5 bases). Germline CDR1 is MDHEN and CDR2 is SYDVKM. V lost 5 bases, J lost 1 base, and 8 bases lay in between. The CDR3 is 13 amino acids. The chain's CDR3 is CASSPTVNYGYTF. CDR3 nucleotide sequence: TGTGCCAGCAGTCCGACAGTTAACTATGGCTACACCTTC.

The J gene is TRBJ1-4, the V gene TRBV2; D is perhaps TRBD1 (5 bases). Trimming took 3 bases from V and 9 from J, leaving 14 bases between them. Germline values: CDR1 SNHLY, CDR2 FYNNEI. The CDR3 covers 14 residues. DNA of the CDR3: TGTGCCAGCAGTGATTGGTCGGCAGGGAAAAAACTGTTTTTT. It yields the protein CASSDWSAGKKLFF.

The chain has TRBV6-1 and TRBJ2-1; 12 bases align to TRBD2. V shed 9 bases, J shed 7 bases, and the junction held 4 bases outside the gene matches. From germline, CDR1 is MNHNS and CDR2 SASEGT. This CDR3 is built from 13 residues. DNA of the CDR3: TGTGCCAGTCGACTAGCGGGGGAGAATGAGCAGTTCTTC. It translates to CASRLAGENEQFF.

V usage is TRBV28 and J usage is TRBJ1-5; 10 bases map to TRBD1. CDR1 and CDR2 (germline): MDHEN, SYDVKM. V lost 5 bases, J lost 1 base, and 8 bases stayed unmatched. This CDR3 region has 17 residues. Here the CDR3 DNA reads TGTGCCAGCAGTCGTCCCGGGACAGGGGCGAGCAATCAGCCCCAGCATTTT. Translating gives CASSRPGTGASNQPQHF.

This clone appeared a single time. The V call is TRBV28, the J call TRBJ1-2; D is ambiguous. The CDR3 runs to 13 residues. From germline, CDR1 is MDHEN and CDR2 SYDVKM. Trimming pared 6 bases from V and 2 bases from J, leaving 10 bases between. As DNA, the CDR3 is TGTGCCAGCAGCCCAGGAGGGAACTATGGCTACACCTTC. As protein: CASSPGGNYGYTF.

The CDR3 sequence: CASSLSAGPYNEQFF. The CDR3 DNA is TGTGCCAGCAGTTTATCAGCGGGACCGTACAATGAGCAGTTCTTC. This chain uses TRBV28 with TRBJ2-1, with 7 nucleotides matching TRBD2. The CDR3 is 15 amino acids. V was clipped by 1 base and J by 4 bases; unmatched bases: 4. The germline CDR1 and CDR2 sequences are MDHEN and SYDVKM.

V is TRBV9 and J is TRBJ2-1, with 12 bases identical to TRBD2. This CDR3 has 21 amino acids. V shed 0 bases and J 1 base; nucleotides not matched to a gene: 14. From germline, CDR1 is SGDLS and CDR2 YYNGEE. The CDR3 sequence is CASSVGSYLAGGPRSYNEQFF. In DNA form, the CDR3 reads TGTGCCAGCAGCGTAGGATCCTATCTAGCGGGGGGGCCTCGGTCCTACAATGAGCAGTTCTTC.

The genes are TRBV6-6 and TRBJ2-3, with TRBD2 identical over 9 bases. With 4 bases clipped from V and 2 bases from J, the junction kept 4 bases outside the gene matches. Per the germline V gene, CDR1 is MNHNY and CDR2 is SVGAGI (reference sequence). The CDR3 spans 15 residues. The CDR3, as DNA: TGTGCCAGCAGTTGGAGCGGGGGGATCACAGATACGCAGTATTTT. It codes for CASSWSGGITDTQYF.

The rearrangement links TRBV11-2 to TRBJ2-3; D might be TRBD1 (5 bases). Per the germline V gene, CDR1 is SGHAT and CDR2 is FQNNGV. The CDR3 has 16 amino acids. Trimming took off 1 base at V and 0 bases at J, with 11 bases between the two ends. In DNA form, the CDR3 reads TGTGCCAGCAGCTTAGGTCTGGGGCTAAGCACAGATACGCAGTATTTT. This encodes CASSLGLGLSTDTQYF.

The chain is built from TRBV6-1 and TRBJ1-1; 7 bases are a match to TRBD1. V was clipped by 3 bases and J by 4 bases; unmatched bases: 11. Per the germline V gene, CDR1 is MNHNS and CDR2 is SASEGT. CDR3 size: 16 residues. CDR3 DNA sequence: TGTGCCAGCAGTGATAAGGGACAGCCTTTTGGCACTGAAGCTTTCTTT. Encoded protein: CASSDKGQPFGTEAFF.

CDR3: CASSRLAGGNEQFF. The CDR3 coding sequence is TGTGCCAGCAGCCGACTAGCGGGAGGCAATGAGCAGTTCTTC. The V and J genes are TRBV6-6 and TRBJ2-1; 13 nucleotides agree with TRBD2. The CDR3 spans 14 residues. CDR1 and CDR2 (germline): MNHNY, SVGAGI (reference sequence). Trimming took 6 bases from V and 6 from J; bases not matched to a gene: 2.

This chain links TRBV28 with TRBJ2-7; 11 positions agree with TRBD1. Germline trimming cut 4 bases from V and 2 bases from J; bases unmatched to any gene: 4. CDR1 is MDHEN, CDR2 SYDVKM, per germline. The CDR3 consists of 15 residues. This CDR3 is CASSSPGQGAYEQYF. The CDR3, as DNA: TGTGCCAGCAGTTCTCCGGGACAGGGGGCCTACGAGCAGTACTTC.

This chain uses TRBV5-1 with TRBJ2-7; the match to TRBD1 covers 7 bases. This CDR3 is 16 amino acids long. Germline V gene data show CDR1 as SGHRS and CDR2 as YFSETQ. Unmatched junction bases numbered 10, after V lost 1 base and J lost 3 bases. CDR3 region: CASSLNAQGTDYEQYF. The CDR3 nucleotides read TGCGCCAGCAGCTTGAACGCGCAAGGGACAGACTACGAGCAGTACTTC.

This chain connects TRBV28 to TRBJ2-5; TRBD2 matches at 7 bases. Trimming took 6 bases from V and 3 from J; bases not matched to a gene: 10. The CDR3 length is 15 residues. Germline CDR1 reads MDHEN; CDR2 reads SYDVKM. The chain's CDR3 is CASSQGGPPEETQYF. CDR3 in DNA: TGTGCCAGCAGCCAGGGAGGGCCCCCCGAAGAGACCCAGTACTTC.